Presented here are 20 T cell receptor beta chains from one specimen sequenced in a study of T cells in Graves' hyperthyroidism and ophthalmopathy. Amplification yielded TCR beta CDR3 regions, with RNA transcripts as the source. Carried out on the TCR CDR3, a first-round RT-PCR used the HTBI primer set. MiXCR was run by TCRdb on the multiplex PCR reads, yielding one entry per CDR3 protein. The sample includes over 400,000 distinct CDR3 sequences, about 15% of them seen just once. Material: blood. The origin of the receptors is a man aged 18 to 30 with Graves' ophthalmopathy.

CDR3 DNA sequence: TGCGCCAGCAGCTTGGACCCGGACGGGGAGCTGTTTTTT. The encoded protein is CASSLDPDGELFF. The rearrangement uses TRBV5-1 and TRBJ2-2; D ambiguous. Germline V gene sequence: CDR1 SGHRS, CDR2 YFSETQ. CDR3 size: 13 residues. V lost 0 bases, J lost 7 bases, and 7 bases lay in between.

On this clonotype: The germline gene is not matched at one end of the junction; a read error may be the cause. The CDR3 sequence: CASIGGAYNEQFF. The CDR3 coding sequence is TGTGCTAGCATCGGGGGGGCCTACAATGAGCAGTTCTTC. This rearrangement joins TRBV11-3 to TRBJ2-1; 8 bases are a match to TRBD2. The length of the CDR3 is 13 residues. Germline lookup yields CDR1 SGHNT and CDR2 YENEEA.

This clonotype has a count of ten or more. This sequence joins TRBV7-9 and TRBJ2-7, with TRBD1 matching 7 bases. V shed 5 bases, J shed 2 bases, and the junction held 9 bases outside the gene matches. The length of the CDR3 is 15 residues. Germline V gene sequence: CDR1 SEHNR, CDR2 FQNEAQ (reference sequence). CDR3 DNA: TGTGCCAGCAGCGGGGATGGGGACAGAGCCTACGAGCAGTACTTC. As protein: CASSGDGDRAYEQYF.

This chain links TRBV7-2 with TRBJ2-7; TRBD2 aligns across 7 bases. The V and J ends lost 2 bases and 2 bases, in that order; junction bases with no gene match: 9. Per the germline V gene, CDR1 is SGHTA and CDR2 is FQGNSA. This CDR3 comprises 16 residues. CDR3 in DNA: TGTGCCAGCAGCTTACCCCGGCGGGGGTGGACCTACGAGCAGTACTTC. As protein: CASSLPRRGWTYEQYF.

At least ten counts were recorded for this clonotype. The chain combines TRBV6-1 with TRBJ2-3; tentative D call: TRBD1 (7 bases). Germline CDR1 MNHNS, CDR2 SASEGT. The CDR3 spans 17 residues. The V and J ends lost 5 bases and 2 bases respectively, with 20 bases between them. The CDR3 region has the DNA TGTGCCAGCAGTTACGGAGGGGGCCAAGAGTCCACAGATACGCAGTATTTT. Translated, it gives CASSYGGGQESTDTQYF.

This clonotype appeared a few times. The chain carries TRBV5-8 and TRBJ2-3; no clear D gene. The CDR3 totals 18 residues. Trimming left V 0 bases short and J 0 bases short, with 17 bases between. Germline CDR1 and CDR2: SGHTS and YDEGEE. Here the CDR3 reads CASSLAVGGKTSTDTQYF. The DNA for the CDR3 is TGTGCCAGCAGCTTGGCCGTCGGCGGCAAGACTAGCACAGATACGCAGTATTTT.

This clonotype showed up just a few times. The chain joins TRBV5-6 to TRBJ1-1; TRBD1 aligns across 9 bases. The J segment lost 11 bases and the V segment lost 0 bases, leaving 8 bases of the junction unmatched. The germline CDR1 and CDR2 sequences are SGHDT and YYEEEE. This CDR3 has 14 amino acids. CDR3 residues: CASSLVGTGWRAFF. The CDR3 coding sequence is TGTGCCAGCAGCTTGGTTGGGACAGGGTGGCGCGCTTTCTTT.

Remarks on this clonotype: The CDR3 ends on some other residue instead of the conserved phenylalanine or tryptophan, so this is likely a read error. The chain combines TRBV2 with TRBJ1-6; 8 bases are a match to TRBD1. After removal of 6 bases from V and 6 bases from J, the junction contained 7 bases not matched to a gene. Germline V CDR1 and CDR2: SNHLY, FYNNEI. The CDR3 is made up of 15 amino acids. For the CDR3, the DNA is TGTGCCAGCAGAGAGAGGACAGGGATTAATTCACCCCTCCACCTT. As protein: CASRERTGINSPLHL.

This clonotype was detected many times. V is TRBV11-2 and J is TRBJ2-7; unclear D gene. The CDR3 is made up of 13 amino acids. Trimming removed 3 bases at V and 1 base at J, with 7 bases between. CDR1 is SGHAT and CDR2 is FQNNGV in the germline V gene. The CDR3 DNA reads TGTGCCAGCAGCTTGCAGCAGTCCTACGAGCAGTACTTC. This codes for CASSLQQSYEQYF. The full variable domain, with the rest looked up from reference TRBV11-2 and TRBJ2-7, is EAGVAQSPRYKIIEKRQSVAFWCNPISGHATLYWYQQILGQGPKLLIQFQNNGVVDDSQLPKDRFSAERLKGVDSTLKIQPAKLEDSAVYLCASSLQQSYEQYFGPGTRLTVT.

This clonotype was observed many times. The chain carries TRBV12-3 or TRBV12-4 and TRBJ1-2; 7 bases are shared with TRBD1. V shed 0 bases and J 8 bases; nucleotides not matched to a gene: 15. CDR3 size: 17 residues. The chain's CDR3 is CASSLALGQAHLGGYTF. Written as DNA, the CDR3 is TGTGCCAGCAGTTTAGCGTTAGGACAGGCGCATTTGGGCGGCTACACCTTC.

As concerns this clonotype: A single base separates this from a much larger clone, so it may be a read error. The chain couples TRBV6-1 to TRBJ2-7, with 9 bases identical to TRBD1. This CDR3 region has 15 residues. The germline gives CDR1 MNHNS, CDR2 SASEGT. V was pared by 7 bases and J by 3 bases, with 10 bases of the junction left unmatched. This CDR3 is CASNTGTGNLYEQYF. CDR3 nucleotides: TGTGCCAGCAATACCGGGACAGGGAATCTCTACGAGCAGTACTTC.

This clonotype was seen at least ten times. V and J are TRBV24-1 and TRBJ2-7; D is unclear. Germline CDR1 is KGHDR and CDR2 is SFDVKD. The germline V and J ends were trimmed by 2 bases and 0 bases, with 1 base remaining between them. The length of the CDR3 is 12 residues. The CDR3 DNA is TGTGCCACCAGTGATTCCTCCTACGAGCAGTACTTC. Its translation is CATSDSSYEQYF.

This clonotype was seen more than once but under ten times. The rearrangement joins TRBV30 to TRBJ2-3; D gene unclear. CDR1 is GTSNPN, CDR2 SVGIG, per germline (reference sequence). The CDR3 length is 14 residues. Trimming took 8 bases from V and 0 from J, leaving 15 bases between them. CDR3 loop: CAVARPTSTDTQYF. The CDR3, as DNA: TGTGCCGTTGCCCGCCCCACTAGCACAGATACGCAGTATTTT.

Many counts were recorded for this clonotype. CDR3 sequence (DNA): TGTGCCAGCAGCCAAGAGGGACTAGCGGGAGCGGATACGCAGTATTTT. This encodes CASSQEGLAGADTQYF. This chain uses TRBV3-1 with TRBJ2-3; 14 bases line up with TRBD2. The CDR3 consists of 16 residues. J lost 6 bases, V lost 0 bases, and 2 bases had no gene match. Germline-derived CDR1 and CDR2 are LGHDT and YNNKEL (reference sequence).

The chain combines TRBV19 with TRBJ2-3; 8 nucleotides agree with TRBD2. CDR1 LNHDA and CDR2 SQIVND come from the germline V gene (reference sequence). With 4 bases clipped from V and 3 bases from J, the junction kept 6 bases outside the gene matches. CDR3 size: 15 residues. The CDR3 loop reads CASSSGAGETDTQYF. The CDR3 coding sequence is TGTGCCAGTAGTAGCGGAGCGGGGGAAACAGATACGCAGTATTTT. Supplemented by reference TRBV19 and TRBJ2-3, the full variable domain reads DGGITQSPKYLFRKEGQNVTLSCEQNLNHDAMYWYRQDPGQGLRLIYYSQIVNDFQKGDIAEGYSVSREKKESFPLTVTSAQKNPTAFYLCASSSGAGETDTQYFGPGTRLTVL.

The genes are TRBV3-1 and TRBJ2-7; TRBD2 aligns across 10 bases. J lost 4 bases, V lost 1 base, and 10 bases had no gene match. Germline-derived CDR1 and CDR2 are LGHDT and YNNKEL (reference sequence). CDR3 size: 17 residues. CDR3 sequence: CASSQGFQAGGPYEQYF. CDR3 bases: TGTGCCAGCAGCCAAGGGTTTCAAGCGGGAGGGCCATACGAGCAGTACTTC.

This clonotype has only a few counts. V usage is TRBV6-1 and J usage is TRBJ1-1, with D perhaps matching TRBD1 (6 bases). V lost 6 bases and J 3 bases, leaving 11 bases between the germline ends. The CDR3 is made up of 13 amino acids. Germline CDR1 MNHNS, CDR2 SASEGT. The CDR3 nucleotides are TGTGCCAGCAGACGTCAGGGGTACACTGAAGCTTTCTTT. It translates to CASRRQGYTEAFF.

This clonotype has ten or more counts. V and J are TRBV24-1 and TRBJ2-1, with 10 nucleotides matching TRBD2. Germline assignment: CDR1 KGHDR and CDR2 SFDVKD. This CDR3 is built from 16 residues. Germline trimming cut 5 bases from V and 8 bases from J; bases unmatched to any gene: 11. The CDR3 sequence: CATSGKRGGLYHEQFF. The CDR3 DNA sequence: TGTGCCACCAGTGGGAAGCGGGGGGGCCTTTACCATGAGCAGTTCTTC.

In its sample, this clonotype was seen many times. The V gene is TRBV6-1, the J gene TRBJ2-5; 13 bases line up with TRBD2. V gave up 6 bases and J gave up 5 bases; unmatched junction bases: 9. The CDR3 has 16 residues. Germline lookup yields CDR1 MNHNS and CDR2 SASEGT. CDR3 residues: CASRYTSGGAWETQYF. The CDR3, as DNA: TGTGCCAGCAGATACACTAGCGGGGGGGCCTGGGAGACCCAGTACTTC.

For the CDR3, the DNA is TGCGCCAGCAGCATTGAGACAGGGTATTCACCCCTCCACTTT. It translates to CASSIETGYSPLHF. The rearrangement uses TRBV5-1 and TRBJ1-6; TRBD1 aligns across 7 bases. This CDR3 has 14 residues. The V gene end was trimmed by 4 bases and the J gene end by 8 bases; junction bases not matched to a gene: 6. Per the germline V gene, CDR1 is SGHRS and CDR2 is YFSETQ.